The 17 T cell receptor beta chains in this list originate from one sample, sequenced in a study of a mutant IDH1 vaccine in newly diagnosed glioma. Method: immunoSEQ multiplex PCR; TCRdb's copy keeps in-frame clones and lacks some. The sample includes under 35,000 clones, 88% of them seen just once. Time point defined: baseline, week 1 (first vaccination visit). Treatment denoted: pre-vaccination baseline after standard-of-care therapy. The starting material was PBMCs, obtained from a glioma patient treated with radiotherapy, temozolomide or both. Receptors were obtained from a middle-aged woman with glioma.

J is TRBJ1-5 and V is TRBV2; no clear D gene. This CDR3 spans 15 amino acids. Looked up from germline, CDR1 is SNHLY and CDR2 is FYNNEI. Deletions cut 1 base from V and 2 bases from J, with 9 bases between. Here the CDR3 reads CASSEGQVGNQPQHF. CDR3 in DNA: TGTGCCAGCAGTGAAGGCCAGGTGGGCAATCAGCCCCAGCATTTT.

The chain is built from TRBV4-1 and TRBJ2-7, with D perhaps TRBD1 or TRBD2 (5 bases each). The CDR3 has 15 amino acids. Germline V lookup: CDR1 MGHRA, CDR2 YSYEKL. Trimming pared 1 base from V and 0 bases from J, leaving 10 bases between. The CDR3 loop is CASSQAFGASYEQYF. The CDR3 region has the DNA TGCGCCAGCAGCCAAGCTTTCGGGGCCTCCTACGAGCAGTACTTC.

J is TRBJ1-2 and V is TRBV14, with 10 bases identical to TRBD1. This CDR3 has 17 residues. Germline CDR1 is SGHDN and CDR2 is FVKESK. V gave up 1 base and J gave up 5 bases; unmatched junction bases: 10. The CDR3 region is CASSQVPQGQGGYGYTF. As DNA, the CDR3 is TGTGCCAGCAGCCAAGTCCCCCAAGGACAGGGGGGATATGGCTACACCTTC. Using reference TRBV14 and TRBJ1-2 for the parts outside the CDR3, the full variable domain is EAGVTQFPSHSVIEKGQTVTLRCDPISGHDNLYWYRRVMGKEIKFLLHFVKESKQDESGMPNNRFLAERTGGTYSTLKVQPAELEDSGVYFCASSQVPQGQGGYGYTFGSGTRLTVV.

CDR3 residues: CASSSTGHTEAFF. CDR3 DNA: TGTGCCAGTAGTTCGACAGGGCACACTGAAGCTTTCTTT. V and J are TRBV19 and TRBJ1-1; 7 nucleotides match TRBD1. CDR1 and CDR2 from the germline V gene are LNHDA and SQIVND (reference sequence). The CDR3 is made up of 13 amino acids. The ends lost 5 bases at V and 3 bases at J; junction bases unmatched: 3.

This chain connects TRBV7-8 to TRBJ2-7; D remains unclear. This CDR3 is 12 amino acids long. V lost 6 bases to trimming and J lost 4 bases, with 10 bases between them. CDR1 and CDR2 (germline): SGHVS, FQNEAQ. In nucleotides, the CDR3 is TGTGCCAGCAGTTGGGTGGGTTACGAGCAGTACTTC. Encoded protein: CASSWVGYEQYF.

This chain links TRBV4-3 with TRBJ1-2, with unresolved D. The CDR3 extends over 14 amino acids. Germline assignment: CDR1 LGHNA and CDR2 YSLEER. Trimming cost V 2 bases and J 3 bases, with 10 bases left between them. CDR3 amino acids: CASSQSPGDYGYTF. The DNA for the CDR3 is TGCGCCAGCAGCCAATCTCCTGGGGACTATGGCTACACCTTC.

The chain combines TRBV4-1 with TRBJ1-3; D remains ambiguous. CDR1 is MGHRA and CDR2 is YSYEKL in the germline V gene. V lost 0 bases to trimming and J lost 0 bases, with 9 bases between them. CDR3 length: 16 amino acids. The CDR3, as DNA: TGCGCCAGCAGCCAAGAAAGATTGGGCTCTGGAAACACCATATATTTT. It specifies CASSQERLGSGNTIYF.

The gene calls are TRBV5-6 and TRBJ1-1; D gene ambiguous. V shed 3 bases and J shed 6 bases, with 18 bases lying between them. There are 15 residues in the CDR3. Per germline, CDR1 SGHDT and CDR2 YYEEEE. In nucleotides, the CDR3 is TGTGCCAGCAGCTCATCGACACCAATCGTCCCTGAAGCTTTCTTT. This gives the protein CASSSSTPIVPEAFF.

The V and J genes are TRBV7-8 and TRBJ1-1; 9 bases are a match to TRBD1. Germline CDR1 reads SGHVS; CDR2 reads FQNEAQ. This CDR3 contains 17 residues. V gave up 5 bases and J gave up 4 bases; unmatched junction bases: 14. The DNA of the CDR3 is TGTGCCAGCAGCCCGATCCCGGGACAGGGAACGGGCACTGAAGCTTTCTTT. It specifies CASSPIPGQGTGTEAFF. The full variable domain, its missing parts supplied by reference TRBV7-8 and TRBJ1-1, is GAGVSQSPRYKVAKRGQDVALRCDPISGHVSLFWYQQALGQGPEFLTYFQNEAQLDKSGLPSDRFFAERPEGSVSTLKIQRTQQEDSAVYLCASSPIPGQGTGTEAFFGQGTRLTVV.

CDR3 region: CASSLYILRGETNYGYTF. Written as DNA, the CDR3 is TGTGCCAGCAGCTTATATATTCTAAGGGGCGAGACTAACTATGGCTACACCTTC. The chain combines TRBV7-2 with TRBJ1-2; a weak D match, TRBD1 (5 bases). This CDR3 spans 18 amino acids. The germline V gene has CDR1 SGHTA and CDR2 FQGNSA. Between the trimmed V and J ends, which lost 2 bases and 0 bases, there was a span of 19 bases.

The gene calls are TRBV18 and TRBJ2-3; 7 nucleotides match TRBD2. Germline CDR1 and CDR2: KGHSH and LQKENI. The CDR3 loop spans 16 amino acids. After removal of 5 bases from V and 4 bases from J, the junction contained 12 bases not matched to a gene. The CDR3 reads CASSDRGGSFADTQYF. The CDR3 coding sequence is TGTGCCAGCTCAGACCGTGGCGGGAGTTTCGCAGATACGCAGTATTTT.

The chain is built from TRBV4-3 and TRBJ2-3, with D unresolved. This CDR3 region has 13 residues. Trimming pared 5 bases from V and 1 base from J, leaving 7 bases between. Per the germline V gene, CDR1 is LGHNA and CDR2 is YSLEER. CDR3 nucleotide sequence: TGCGCCAGCAGCAAAGCACGCACAGATACGCAGTATTTT. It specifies CASSKARTDTQYF.

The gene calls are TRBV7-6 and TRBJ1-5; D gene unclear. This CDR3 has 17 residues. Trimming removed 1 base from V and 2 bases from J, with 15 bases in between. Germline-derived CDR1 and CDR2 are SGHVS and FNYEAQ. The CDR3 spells CASSLGLGKSGNQPQHF. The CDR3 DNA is TGTGCCAGCAGCTTAGGGTTGGGGAAGAGTGGCAATCAGCCCCAGCATTTT. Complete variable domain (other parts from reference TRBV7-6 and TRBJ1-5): GAGVSQSPRYKVTKRGQDVALRCDPISGHVSLYWYRQALGQGPEFLTYFNYEAQQDKSGLPNDRFSAERPEGSISTLTIQRTEQRDSAMYRCASSLGLGKSGNQPQHFGDGTRLSIL.

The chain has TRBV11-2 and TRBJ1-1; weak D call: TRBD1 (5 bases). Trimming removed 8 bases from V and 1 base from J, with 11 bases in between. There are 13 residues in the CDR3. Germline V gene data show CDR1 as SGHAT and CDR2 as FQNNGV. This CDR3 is CASGQHTNTEAFF. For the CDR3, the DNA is TGTGCCAGCGGACAACATACGAACACTGAAGCTTTCTTT.

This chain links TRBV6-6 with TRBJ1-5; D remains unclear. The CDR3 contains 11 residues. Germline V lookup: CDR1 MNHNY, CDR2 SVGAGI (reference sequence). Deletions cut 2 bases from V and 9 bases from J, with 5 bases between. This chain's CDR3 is CASSYDGPQHF. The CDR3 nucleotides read TGTGCCAGCAGTTACGATGGGCCCCAGCATTTT.

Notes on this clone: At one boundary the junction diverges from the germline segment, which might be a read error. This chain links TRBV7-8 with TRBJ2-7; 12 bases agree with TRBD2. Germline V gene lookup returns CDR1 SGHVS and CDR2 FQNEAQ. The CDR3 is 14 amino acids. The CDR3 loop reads CASSLAGGGYEQYF. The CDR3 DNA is TGTGCCAGCAGCCTAGCGGGAGGGGGATACGAGCAGTACTTC.

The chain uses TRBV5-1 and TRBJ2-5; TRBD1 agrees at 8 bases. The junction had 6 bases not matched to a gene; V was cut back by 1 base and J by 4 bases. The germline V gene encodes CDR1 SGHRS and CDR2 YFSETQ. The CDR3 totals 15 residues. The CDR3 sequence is CASSLWPTGVETQYF. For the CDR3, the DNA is TGCGCCAGCAGCTTGTGGCCGACAGGGGTAGAGACCCAGTACTTC.